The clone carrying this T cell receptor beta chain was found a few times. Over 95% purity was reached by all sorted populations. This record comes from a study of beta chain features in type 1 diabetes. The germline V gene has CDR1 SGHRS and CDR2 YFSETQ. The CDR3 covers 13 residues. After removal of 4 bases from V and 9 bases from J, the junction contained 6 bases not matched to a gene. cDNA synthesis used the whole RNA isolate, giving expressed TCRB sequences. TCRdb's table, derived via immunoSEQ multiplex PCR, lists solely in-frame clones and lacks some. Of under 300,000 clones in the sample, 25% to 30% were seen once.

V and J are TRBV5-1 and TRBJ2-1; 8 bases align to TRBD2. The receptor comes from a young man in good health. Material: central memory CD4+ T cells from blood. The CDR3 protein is CASSLRTSSEQFF. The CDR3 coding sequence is TGCGCCAGCAGCCTCCGGACTAGCAGTGAGCAGTTCTTC.